This entry lists 17 T cell receptor beta chains sequenced from one sample in a study of molecular identifiers for immune sequencing clone quantification. Using its own MiXCR run on the PCR reads, TCRdb lists one record per CDR3 protein. The sample comprises approximately 63,000 distinct CDR3 sequences, about a fifth of which are singletons, and over 1.1% rests with the top ten. The specimen was naive CD8+ T cells from blood, with Jurkat cell RNA spiked in. Subset given: FACS-sorted CD8+CD4-CCR7+CD45RA+ naive T cells. These receptors all come from a human donor in good health. Some libraries in this study had Jurkat cell RNA spiked in.

The chain recombines TRBV13 with TRBJ1-1; 8 nucleotides match TRBD1. CDR1 is PRHDT, CDR2 FYEKMQ, per germline (reference sequence). V shed 6 bases and J 3 bases; nucleotides not matched to a gene: 9. This CDR3 comprises 15 residues. CDR3 DNA sequence: TGTGCCAGCAGTCAACCCGGACAGGGTGACACTGAAGCTTTCTTT. Amino acids: CASSQPGQGDTEAFF.

This clonotype came up a few times. The chain recombines TRBV30 with TRBJ2-1; 8 nucleotides match TRBD2. Germline trimming cut 0 bases from V and 9 bases from J; bases unmatched to any gene: 7. CDR3 length: 14 residues. Germline V lookup: CDR1 GTSNPN, CDR2 SVGIG (reference sequence). CDR3 sequence (DNA): TGTGCCTGGAGTGTCGGGACTAGAGCGGGTGAGCAGTTCTTC. Amino acids: CAWSVGTRAGEQFF.

This clonotype came up many times. The chain links TRBV5-6 to TRBJ2-3, with D perhaps being TRBD1 or TRBD2 (5 bases each). Germline CDR1 SGHDT, CDR2 YYEEEE. The CDR3 runs to 15 residues. Trimming shortened V by 4 bases and J by 1 base, and 13 bases separated the two germline ends. The CDR3 bases are TGTGCCAGCAGCACCTGGGGGAGCGGCACAGATACGCAGTATTTT. Protein product: CASSTWGSGTDTQYF.

This clonotype occurred many times. This is likely a read error, given that the CDR3 carries no conserved phenylalanine or tryptophan at its end. The chain uses TRBV4-1 and TRBJ2-3, with D perhaps given as TRBD1 or TRBD2 (5 bases each). Trimming pared 4 bases from V and 2 bases from J, leaving 10 bases between. Germline lookup yields CDR1 MGHRA and CDR2 YSYEKL. The CDR3 has 14 amino acids. CDR3 nucleotide sequence: TGCGCCAGCAGCCGGGACGGCTTCACAGATACGCAGTATCTT. Translating gives CASSRDGFTDTQYL.

This clonotype was observed at least ten times. The genes are TRBV29-1 and TRBJ2-3; maybe TRBD2 (7 bases). V was pared by 3 bases and J by 2 bases, with 18 bases between. The CDR3 is made up of 16 amino acids. The germline CDR1 and CDR2 sequences are SQVTM and ANQGSEA. The CDR3 DNA sequence: TGCAGCGTTGAGAGGGGGGGACTACTATCCACAGATACGCAGTATTTT. Its protein product is CSVERGGLLSTDTQYF.

This clonotype was observed at least ten times. The V and J genes are TRBV27 and TRBJ2-2; D call uncertain. Between the trimmed V and J ends, which lost 3 bases and 3 bases, there was a span of 2 bases. CDR1 and CDR2 (germline): MNHEY, SMNVEV (reference sequence). The CDR3 runs 12 residues. In nucleotides, the CDR3 is TGTGCCAGCAGTTTCTACACCGGGGAGCTGTTTTTT. Amino acid sequence: CASSFYTGELFF.

The chain combines TRBV29-1 with TRBJ2-7, with 11 nucleotides matching TRBD2. This CDR3 region has 13 residues. Germline V CDR1 and CDR2: SQVTM, ANQGSEA. After removal of 7 bases from V and 2 bases from J, the junction contained 4 bases not matched to a gene. The CDR3 loop is CSGDSGRAYEQYF. The CDR3 DNA sequence: TGCAGCGGGGATAGCGGGAGGGCCTACGAGCAGTACTTC.

In this sample, this clonotype turned up many times. This chain links TRBV4-1 with TRBJ1-3, with D possibly being TRBD1 (5 bases). The germline CDR1 and CDR2 sequences are MGHRA and YSYEKL. V gave up 1 base and J gave up 6 bases, with 10 bases separating them. The CDR3 is made up of 14 amino acids. For the CDR3, the DNA is TGCGCCAGCAGCCAAGTAGGGGAGGAAAACACCATATATTTT. Translated, it gives CASSQVGEENTIYF.

This clonotype was recorded at least ten times. The chain recombines TRBV20-1 with TRBJ2-7; D assignment may be TRBD1 or TRBD2 (5 bases each). Germline CDR1 reads DFQATT; CDR2 reads SNEGSKA (reference sequence). Trimming shortened V by 7 bases and J by 6 bases, and 16 bases separated the two germline ends. The CDR3 is 12 residues long. The CDR3 spells CSVRDQIFEQYF. CDR3 bases: TGCAGTGTCCGGGACCAGATTTTCGAGCAGTACTTC.

This clonotype was observed at least ten times. V gene TRBV9 combines with J gene TRBJ2-7; 9 bases fit TRBD1. Germline V gene lookup returns CDR1 SGDLS and CDR2 YYNGEE. CDR3 length: 15 residues. Trimming at V came to 2 bases and at J to 3 bases, leaving 6 bases not matched to a gene. DNA for the CDR3: TGTGCCAGCAGCGTGGACAGGGGTTTCGGCTACGAGCAGTACTTC. It yields the protein CASSVDRGFGYEQYF. Using reference TRBV9 and TRBJ2-7 for the parts outside the CDR3, the full variable domain is DSGVTQTPKHLITATGQRVTLRCSPRSGDLSVYWYQQSLDQGLQFLIQYYNGEERAKGNILERFSAQQFPDLHSELNLSSLELGDSALYFCASSVDRGFGYEQYFGPGTRLTVT.

Remarks on this clonotype: The limits of the CDR3 on the DNA are not certain, so only TCRdb's listed CDR3 is given. The rearrangement links TRBV5-6 to TRBJ2-7; TRBD1 is the table's D call, not checked against the DNA. The CDR3 extends over 15 residues, inclusive of both ends. Per germline, CDR1 SGHDT and CDR2 YYEEEE. The CDR3 is CASSFAPGTDYEQCF.

This clonotype was counted only a few times. The J gene is TRBJ2-3, the V gene TRBV20-1; D unclear. Germline V gene lookup returns CDR1 DFQATT and CDR2 SNEGSKA (reference sequence). Trimming took off 0 bases at V and 3 bases at J, with 13 bases between the two ends. The CDR3 runs to 15 residues. CDR3 sequence: CSARDGGFGTDTQYF. In DNA form, the CDR3 reads TGCAGTGCTAGAGATGGCGGATTCGGTACAGATACGCAGTATTTT.

This clonotype was seen ten or more times. The V and J genes are TRBV5-1 and TRBJ2-7; no reliable D call. V was shortened by 0 bases and J by 2 bases, with 9 bases between the two germline ends. Germline values: CDR1 SGHRS, CDR2 YFSETQ. The CDR3 sequence is 14 residues long. The CDR3 reads CASSLVPAAYEQYF. The CDR3 DNA sequence: TGCGCCAGCAGCTTGGTTCCAGCCGCCTACGAGCAGTACTTC.

This clonotype was seen repeatedly, ten times or more. The J gene is TRBJ2-1, the V gene TRBV4-1; D remains ambiguous. CDR1 is MGHRA and CDR2 is YSYEKL in the germline V gene. V was trimmed by 0 bases and J by 8 bases, leaving 5 bases between them. The CDR3 spans 12 residues. The CDR3 spells CASSQDRDEQFF. In DNA form, the CDR3 reads TGCGCCAGCAGCCAAGATCGCGATGAGCAGTTCTTC.

Of note for this clonotype: The CDR3 end shows no conserved phenylalanine or tryptophan, and so a read error is likely. DNA for the CDR3: TGTGCCATCAGTGAGAGGCCATGGTCAATGGGCGTCGACGAGCAGTACTCC. Translated: CAISERPWSMGVDEQYS. This sequence joins TRBV10-3 and TRBJ2-7; the D is unclear. Germline CDR1 is ENHRY and CDR2 is SYGVKD. The CDR3 length is 17 residues. The ends were cut back, 2 bases at V and 5 bases at J, with 22 bases in the middle.

The sample holds many counts of this clonotype. This sequence joins TRBV6-5 and TRBJ1-5; a weak D match, TRBD1 (5 bases). From germline, CDR1 is MNHEY and CDR2 SVGAGI. The CDR3 totals 17 residues. V was trimmed by 6 bases and J by 3 bases, leaving 21 bases between them. The CDR3 DNA reads TGTGCCAGCAGCCCGGTGGGGGAGGGTGCTAACAATCAGCCCCAGCATTTT. This translates into CASSPVGEGANNQPQHF.

This chain links TRBV11-2 with TRBJ1-3; 7 bases fit TRBD1. V was clipped by 5 bases and J by 8 bases; unmatched bases: 6. Germline values: CDR1 SGHAT, CDR2 FQNNGV. The CDR3 runs 13 residues. CDR3 sequence: CASSIQGRDTIYF. CDR3 DNA sequence: TGTGCCAGCAGCATACAGGGGAGAGACACCATATATTTT.